This T cell receptor beta chain originates from a study of identical twins. Study-level results: Rather than following the same donors, the conclusions depended on cross-sectional statistical analysis.

Per germline, CDR1 SGDLS and CDR2 YYNGEE. V lost 4 bases and J 7 bases, leaving 21 bases between the germline ends. CDR3 length: 16 amino acids. This clonotype was detected only a few times. No antigen is known for it. Template switching supplied a universal primer site; unique molecular identifiers were carried on the cDNA. TCRdb itself ran the 5' RACE reads through MiXCR, one entry per CDR3 protein. The table lists some 790,000 distinct CDR3 sequences, 18% of them singletons. This sample was also put to use in a study of T cells expressing NK-cell markers. As reported in that work: The study drew TCR beta repertoires from sorted CD3+CD56+NKG2C+, CD3+CD56+NKG2C- and CD3+CD56-NKG2C+ T cells.

The chain is built from TRBV9 and TRBJ2-1; weak D call: TRBD2 (6 bases). The receptor was derived from a woman aged 18-35 years in good health. What was sequenced was PBMCs. CDR3 protein: CASSPRRSHAGNEQFF. CDR3 nucleotides: TGTGCCAGCAGCCCTAGGCGGTCCCACGCGGGGAATGAGCAGTTCTTC.